One sample yielded the 27 T cell receptor beta chains listed below, sequenced in a study of shared clonotypes between healthy human individuals. Profiled with immunoSEQ multiplex PCR; TCRdb holds only in-frame clones, not every one. The sample has about 990,000 clones; around 82% are singletons. What was sequenced was memory CD4+ T cells from PBMCs. Sample subset: CD45RA-negative fraction. Receptor source: a man aged 18 to 29 in good health. Some clones in this sample may be carry-over from other donors' samples.

The chain uses TRBV18 and TRBJ2-7; D possibly corresponds to TRBD2 (7 bases). From germline, CDR1 is KGHSH and CDR2 LQKENI. Trimming left V 6 bases short and J 9 bases short, with 21 bases between. The CDR3 consists of 14 residues. DNA of the CDR3: TGTGCCAGCTCCCCCGGGAGGCAGGGGATGGGGCAGTACTTC. This codes for CASSPGRQGMGQYF.

The chain links TRBV15 to TRBJ2-7; 9 bases line up with TRBD1. The CDR3 is made up of 14 amino acids. Germline-derived CDR1 and CDR2 are LNHNV and YYDKDF (reference sequence). J lost 2 bases, V lost 2 bases, and 1 base had no gene match. CDR3 bases: TGTGCCACCAGCAGAAGGACAGGGGCCTACGAGCAGTACTTC. It specifies CATSRRTGAYEQYF.

The J gene is TRBJ1-2, the V gene TRBV5-6; TRBD1 might be the D (6 bases). Germline V gene lookup returns CDR1 SGHDT and CDR2 YYEEEE. The CDR3 has 13 amino acids. Trimming stripped 2 bases from V and 7 bases from J, with 12 bases between. The DNA for the CDR3 is TGTGCCAGCAGCTTTGACAGGCTTGGTGGCTACACCTTC. Translating gives CASSFDRLGGYTF.

V usage is TRBV9 and J usage is TRBJ2-1; TRBD2 matches 10 bases. The V gene's germline CDR1 is SGDLS and CDR2 YYNGEE. The CDR3 has 15 residues. Losses at the gene ends were 0 bases for V and 8 bases for J; bases not matched to a gene: 5. CDR3 residues: CASSVGPSGSHEQFF. The CDR3 nucleotides are TGTGCCAGCAGCGTAGGCCCTAGCGGGAGCCATGAGCAGTTCTTC.

Remarks on this clone: This sample also contains other DNA sequences that code for the same CDR3. The chain carries TRBV7-2 and TRBJ1-2; 9 positions match TRBD1. The CDR3 runs to 13 residues. CDR1 is SGHTA and CDR2 is FQGNSA in the germline V gene. With 4 bases clipped from V and 5 bases from J, the junction kept 2 bases outside the gene matches. The CDR3 DNA reads TGTGCCAGCAGCTCGGGACAGGGATATGGCTACACCTTC. It codes for CASSSGQGYGYTF.

The rearrangement joins TRBV29-1 to TRBJ2-3, with 8 bases that match TRBD1. Looked up from germline, CDR1 is SQVTM and CDR2 is ANQGSEA. The CDR3 length is 14 residues. V shed 2 bases and J 3 bases; nucleotides not matched to a gene: 4. The DNA of the CDR3 is TGCAGCGTTGAACGACAGGGGTATACAGATACGCAGTATTTT. Translating gives CSVERQGYTDTQYF.

In its sample, this clone was seen once. The J gene is TRBJ1-4, the V gene TRBV5-1, with TRBD1 identical over 7 bases. The germline gives CDR1 SGHRS, CDR2 YFSETQ. V shed 0 bases and J 4 bases; nucleotides not matched to a gene: 3. This CDR3 has 15 amino acids. The CDR3 sequence is CASSLGQGGNEKLFF. The CDR3 coding sequence is TGCGCCAGCAGCTTGGGACAGGGTGGTAATGAAAAACTGTTTTTT.

The rearrangement joins TRBV7-9 to TRBJ2-7; 9 bases map to TRBD1. Germline V lookup: CDR1 SEHNR, CDR2 FQNEAQ (reference sequence). The CDR3 has 13 amino acids. J was trimmed by 0 bases and V by 9 bases; bases with no gene match: 3. This chain's CDR3 is CASRTGDSYEQYF. The CDR3 DNA reads TGTGCCAGTCGGACAGGGGACTCCTACGAGCAGTACTTC.

Worth noting for this clone: In the same sample, other DNA sequences code for this CDR3. The rearrangement joins TRBV2 to TRBJ2-5; D ambiguous. The ends were cut back, 6 bases at V and 5 bases at J, with 10 bases in the middle. There are 12 residues in the CDR3. Germline assignment: CDR1 SNHLY and CDR2 FYNNEI. CDR3 nucleotides: TGTGCCAGCAGGTCCGATGGGGAGACCCAGTACTTC. Translating it yields CASRSDGETQYF.

In the case of this clone: A read error is likely here: a far larger clone is one base away. Other DNA sequences in the sample encode the same CDR3. The gene calls are TRBV29-1 and TRBJ1-3, with unresolved D. The CDR3 contains 12 residues. Germline-derived CDR1 and CDR2 are SQVTM and ANQGSEA. The CDR3 DNA sequence: TGCAGCGTTGCAGGAAACACCGGGGAGTTGTTTTTT. Protein product: CSVAGNTGELFF.

This sequence joins TRBV28 and TRBJ2-4; D call uncertain. The CDR3 loop spans 15 amino acids. Trimming took 6 bases from V and 0 from J, leaving 12 bases between them. The germline gives CDR1 MDHEN, CDR2 SYDVKM. The CDR3 DNA reads TGTGCCAGCAGGGCCATTAACTTAGCCAAAAACATTCAGTACTTC. This gives the protein CASRAINLAKNIQYF.

This chain connects TRBV11-2 to TRBJ1-1; no clear D. This CDR3 region has 13 residues. Per germline, CDR1 SGHAT and CDR2 FQNNGV. Trimming shortened V by 0 bases and J by 10 bases, and 12 bases separated the two germline ends. CDR3: CASSLDVAVRAFF. CDR3 DNA: TGTGCCAGCAGCTTAGATGTCGCGGTTAGAGCTTTCTTT.

The genes are TRBV4-3 and TRBJ2-3, with a possible D match to TRBD2 (6 bases). Germline-derived CDR1 and CDR2 are LGHNA and YSLEER. Trimming shortened V by 0 bases and J by 6 bases, and 13 bases separated the two germline ends. The CDR3 covers 15 residues. The CDR3 region has the DNA TGCGCCAGCAGCCAAGACCATGGGGGGTGGGATACGCAGTATTTT. Its protein is CASSQDHGGWDTQYF.

The chain is built from TRBV6-5 and TRBJ2-2; 8 nucleotides align to TRBD1. Germline loops: CDR1 MNHEY, CDR2 SVGAGI. V was pared by 6 bases and J by 4 bases, with 1 base of the junction left unmatched. The CDR3 totals 13 residues. CDR3 in amino acids: CASRDRATGELFF. CDR3 coding DNA: TGTGCCAGCAGGGACAGGGCCACCGGGGAGCTGTTTTTT.

The CDR3: CASSYLGGAGNTEAFF. CDR3 coding DNA: TGTGCCAGCAGTTATCTGGGGGGCGCTGGTAACACTGAAGCTTTCTTT. The rearrangement uses TRBV6-6 and TRBJ1-1, with a weak D call TRBD1 (6 bases). The V end lost 3 bases, the J end lost 2 bases, and 16 bases lay between the germline ends. The CDR3 length is 16 residues. Germline V gene sequence: CDR1 MNHNY, CDR2 SVGAGI (reference sequence).

The V gene is TRBV9, the J gene TRBJ2-1; TRBD2 agrees at 9 bases. J gave up 5 bases and V 2 bases, and 5 bases lay outside the gene matches. The CDR3 has 15 amino acids. Germline V gives CDR1 SGDLS, CDR2 YYNGEE. CDR3 sequence (DNA): TGTGCCAGCAGCGTCTTAGCGGGAGTTAACAATGAGCAGTTCTTC. It specifies CASSVLAGVNNEQFF.

The chain combines TRBV2 with TRBJ1-2; the D is unclear. CDR1 is SNHLY and CDR2 is FYNNEI in the germline V gene. Trimming pared 5 bases from V and 3 bases from J, leaving 4 bases between. The CDR3 has 11 amino acids. The CDR3 nucleotides are TGTGCCAGCAGTCCAGACTATGGCTACACCTTC. Protein product: CASSPDYGYTF.

This chain joins TRBV18 and TRBJ1-2, with D possibly TRBD1 on 6 matching bases. The germline V gene encodes CDR1 KGHSH and CDR2 LQKENI. This CDR3 has 15 residues. V was cut by 3 bases and J by 2 bases, with 13 bases left in between. CDR3: CASSPPGGGNYGYTF. DNA of the CDR3: TGTGCCAGCTCACCCCCCGGAGGGGGAAACTATGGCTACACCTTC.

The table lists this clone with a few counts. CDR3 in DNA: TGTGCCAGCGGTGGACTAGCGGGCTCCTACGAGCAGTACTTC. It translates to CASGGLAGSYEQYF. This chain connects TRBV2 to TRBJ2-7; TRBD2 aligns across 11 bases. From germline, CDR1 is SNHLY and CDR2 FYNNEI. The CDR3 totals 14 residues. The V and J ends lost 8 bases and 0 bases, in that order; junction bases with no gene match: 3.

This clone has at least ten counts. Other DNA sequences in the same sample also yield this CDR3. The genes are TRBV5-1 and TRBJ2-1; the match to TRBD2 covers 7 bases. There are 15 residues in the CDR3. The germline V gene encodes CDR1 SGHRS and CDR2 YFSETQ. Trimming at V came to 0 bases and at J to 4 bases, leaving 4 bases not matched to a gene. CDR3 region: CASSLVGGQYNEQFF. In DNA form, the CDR3 reads TGCGCCAGCAGCTTGGTGGGAGGGCAGTACAATGAGCAGTTCTTC.

Many counts were recorded for this clone. The chain employs TRBV11-1 and TRBJ1-2; TRBD1 agrees at 9 bases. V lost 5 bases to trimming and J lost 8 bases; unmatched junction nucleotides: 6. This CDR3 spans 13 amino acids. CDR1 and CDR2 (germline): SGHAT, FQDESV (reference sequence). CDR3 sequence: CASSLQGADGYTF. In DNA form, the CDR3 reads TGTGCCAGCAGCCTACAGGGGGCCGACGGCTACACCTTC.

The chain links TRBV28 to TRBJ2-7; no firm D call. Germline V gene sequence: CDR1 MDHEN, CDR2 SYDVKM. The CDR3 loop spans 13 amino acids. The V end lost 2 bases, the J end lost 4 bases, and 9 bases lay between the germline ends. The CDR3 DNA sequence: TGTGCCAGCAGTTTAAATTACCTATACGAGCAGTACTTC. It yields the protein CASSLNYLYEQYF.

Concerning this clone: This could be a read error, since a much larger clone is one nucleotide away. V usage is TRBV4-3 and J usage is TRBJ1-1, with D perhaps TRBD1 (6 bases). The CDR3 covers 15 residues. Germline assignment: CDR1 LGHNA and CDR2 YSLEER. The CDR3 bases are TGCGCCGGCAGCCTGGGGGGCCTACGGAACACTGAAGCTTTCTTT. Amino acids: CAGSLGGLRNTEAFF.

The V call is TRBV7-2, the J call TRBJ2-3, with 12 bases identical to TRBD2. With 5 bases clipped from V and 6 bases from J, the junction kept 12 bases outside the gene matches. The germline gives CDR1 SGHTA, CDR2 FQGNSA. The CDR3 runs 17 residues. Here the CDR3 reads CASSRSGLAGRGDTQYF. The DNA of the CDR3 is TGTGCCAGCAGCCGAAGCGGACTAGCGGGGAGGGGGGATACGCAGTATTTT.

The chain has TRBV9 and TRBJ1-2; 7 bases align to TRBD1. Losses at the gene ends were 3 bases for V and 3 bases for J; bases not matched to a gene: 11. The CDR3 extends over 16 amino acids. CDR1 SGDLS and CDR2 YYNGEE come from the germline V gene. This CDR3 reads CASSAGTDHPYYGYTF. The CDR3 DNA reads as TGTGCCAGCAGCGCCGGGACAGACCACCCCTACTATGGCTACACCTTC. Full variable domain (rest looked up from reference TRBV9 and TRBJ1-2): DSGVTQTPKHLITATGQRVTLRCSPRSGDLSVYWYQQSLDQGLQFLIQYYNGEERAKGNILERFSAQQFPDLHSELNLSSLELGDSALYFCASSAGTDHPYYGYTFGSGTRLTVV.

This clone was observed a few times. CDR3 in DNA: TGTGCCAGCAGGGCAATCCGCGGTTCGGCGAGTACTGAAGCTTTCTTT. Protein: CASRAIRGSASTEAFF. The chain has TRBV5-6 and TRBJ1-1; D gene unclear. Germline values: CDR1 SGHDT, CDR2 YYEEEE. This CDR3 has 16 amino acids. Trimming stripped 5 bases from V and 5 bases from J, with 22 bases between.

The V and J genes are TRBV5-6 and TRBJ2-7, with 12 positions matching TRBD2. In germline, CDR1 is SGHDT, CDR2 YYEEEE. CDR3 size: 16 residues. The junction had 12 bases not matched to a gene; V was cut back by 4 bases and J by 7 bases. The CDR3 sequence: CASSPPRLAGVEEQYF. In nucleotides, the CDR3 is TGTGCCAGCAGCCCTCCTCGACTAGCGGGAGTAGAAGAGCAGTACTTC.